This T cell receptor (beta chain) comes out of a study of cytomegalovirus exposure and HLA in healthy donors. It was with 60 Vbeta and 13 Jbeta primers that the PCR ran. Using immunoSEQ multiplex PCR, the repertoire was profiled, and TCRdb retains in-frame clones only, with some absent. The sample records about 91,000 clones, just under 90% being singletons. This clone was picked up one time. Its cognate antigen is unknown. Whole-study results and caveats: Later analysis showed most CMV-associated TCR beta chains appearing HLA-restricted. The investigators catalogued some 160 TCR beta chains as cytomegalovirus-associated. In a later analysis, parvovirus B19, influenza, CMV and Epstein-Barr virus appeared linked to several top co-occurrence clusters.

Regarding donors, all were healthy bone marrow donors. The ends were cut back, 5 bases at V and 2 bases at J, with 10 bases in the middle. The CDR3 sequence is 14 residues long. Germline V gene sequence: CDR1 SGHKS, CDR2 YYEKEE (reference sequence). The rearrangement links TRBV5-5 to TRBJ1-4, with D perhaps TRBD1 (5 bases). The sequencing sample was made of PBMCs. This TCR derives from a man aged 18-30 years in good health and CMV-seronegative. Here the CDR3 reads CASSFQGTNEKLFF. The CDR3 DNA reads as TGTGCCAGCAGTTTCCAGGGTACTAATGAAAAACTGTTTTTT.